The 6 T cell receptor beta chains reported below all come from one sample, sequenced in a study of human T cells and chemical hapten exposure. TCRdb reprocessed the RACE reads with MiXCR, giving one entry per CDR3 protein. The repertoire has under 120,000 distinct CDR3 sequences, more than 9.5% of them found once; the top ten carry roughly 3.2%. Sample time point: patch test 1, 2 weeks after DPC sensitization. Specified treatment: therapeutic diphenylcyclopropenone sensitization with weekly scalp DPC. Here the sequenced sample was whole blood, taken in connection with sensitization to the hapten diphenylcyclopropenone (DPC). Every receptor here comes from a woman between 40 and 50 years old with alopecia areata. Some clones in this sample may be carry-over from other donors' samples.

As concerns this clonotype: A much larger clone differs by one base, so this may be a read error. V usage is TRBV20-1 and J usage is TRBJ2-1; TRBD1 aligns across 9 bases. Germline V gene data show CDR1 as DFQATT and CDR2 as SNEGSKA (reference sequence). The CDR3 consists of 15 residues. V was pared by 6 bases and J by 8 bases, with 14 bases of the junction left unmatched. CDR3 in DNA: TGCAGTGCCGAGGATACGCCGGGACAGGGATATGAGCAGTTCTTC. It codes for CSAEDTPGQGYEQFF.

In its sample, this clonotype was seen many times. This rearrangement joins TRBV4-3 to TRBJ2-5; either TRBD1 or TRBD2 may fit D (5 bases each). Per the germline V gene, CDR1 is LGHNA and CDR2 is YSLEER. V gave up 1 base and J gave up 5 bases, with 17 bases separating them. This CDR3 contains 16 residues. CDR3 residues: CASSQAWGPASETQYF. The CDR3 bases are TGCGCCAGCAGCCAAGCTTGGGGACCGGCGTCGGAGACCCAGTACTTC.

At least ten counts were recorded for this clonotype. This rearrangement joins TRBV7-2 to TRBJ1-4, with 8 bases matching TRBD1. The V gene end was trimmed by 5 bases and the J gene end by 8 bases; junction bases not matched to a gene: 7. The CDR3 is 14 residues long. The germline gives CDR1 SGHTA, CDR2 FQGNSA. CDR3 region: CASSRDRGGEKLFF. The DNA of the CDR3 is TGTGCCAGCAGCCGAGACAGGGGAGGCGAAAAACTGTTTTTT.

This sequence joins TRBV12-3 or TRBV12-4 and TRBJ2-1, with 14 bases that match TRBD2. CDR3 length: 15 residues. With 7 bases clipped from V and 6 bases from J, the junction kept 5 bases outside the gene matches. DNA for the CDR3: TGTGCCAGCACCCTCGGACTAGCGGGAGGCAATGAGCAGTTCTTC. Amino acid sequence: CASTLGLAGGNEQFF.

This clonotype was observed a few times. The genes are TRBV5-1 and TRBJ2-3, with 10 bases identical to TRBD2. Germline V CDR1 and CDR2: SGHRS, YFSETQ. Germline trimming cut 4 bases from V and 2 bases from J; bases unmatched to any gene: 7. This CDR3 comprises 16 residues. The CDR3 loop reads CASSGGTSAFTDTQYF. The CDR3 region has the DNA TGCGCCAGCAGCGGAGGGACTAGCGCATTCACAGATACGCAGTATTTT.

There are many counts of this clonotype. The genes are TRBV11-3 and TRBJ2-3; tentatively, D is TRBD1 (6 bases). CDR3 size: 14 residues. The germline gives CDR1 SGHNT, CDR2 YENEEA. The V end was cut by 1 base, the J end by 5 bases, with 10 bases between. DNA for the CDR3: TGTGCCAGCAGCTTAGGGGGGCTCGGAGATACGCAGTATTTT. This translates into CASSLGGLGDTQYF.